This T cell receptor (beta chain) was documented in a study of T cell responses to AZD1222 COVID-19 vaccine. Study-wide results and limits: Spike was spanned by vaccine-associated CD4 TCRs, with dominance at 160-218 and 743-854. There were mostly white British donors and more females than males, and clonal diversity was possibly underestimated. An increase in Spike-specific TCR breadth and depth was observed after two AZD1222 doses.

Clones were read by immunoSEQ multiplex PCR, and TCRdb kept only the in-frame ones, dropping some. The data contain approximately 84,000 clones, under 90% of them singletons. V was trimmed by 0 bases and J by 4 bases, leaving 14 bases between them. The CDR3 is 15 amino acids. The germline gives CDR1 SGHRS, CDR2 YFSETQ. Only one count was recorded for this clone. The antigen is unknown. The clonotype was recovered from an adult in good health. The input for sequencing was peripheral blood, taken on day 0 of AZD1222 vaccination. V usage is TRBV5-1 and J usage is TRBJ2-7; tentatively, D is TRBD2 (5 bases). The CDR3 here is CASSLGPASQYEQYF. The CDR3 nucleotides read TGCGCCAGCAGCTTGGGCCCGGCTAGCCAATACGAGCAGTACTTC.